What follows is one T cell receptor beta chain and its context. Its antigen is unidentified. The germline V gene encodes CDR1 SEHNR and CDR2 FQNEAQ (reference sequence). This CDR3 has 16 amino acids. V was trimmed by 4 bases and J by 0 bases, leaving 16 bases between them. The source of the sample is a study of cytomegalovirus exposure and HLA in healthy donors. Findings and caveats of the study: The study designated some 180 TCR beta chains cytomegalovirus-associated. The study found most TCR sequences rare, yet found some public TCRs in many donors.

Clones were sequenced by immunoSEQ multiplex PCR, and TCRdb holds only the in-frame ones, with some missing. The data show 150,000 to 250,000 clones, 84% seen once. This chain links TRBV7-9 with TRBJ2-7, with D perhaps matching TRBD1 (6 bases). The TCR comes from a woman aged 25-40 years in good health and CMV-seropositive. The material sequenced was PBMCs. The CDR3, as DNA: TGTGCCAGCAGCTCACGCCCAGGGGAATACTCCTACGAGCAGTACTTC. Translation gives CASSSRPGEYSYEQYF.